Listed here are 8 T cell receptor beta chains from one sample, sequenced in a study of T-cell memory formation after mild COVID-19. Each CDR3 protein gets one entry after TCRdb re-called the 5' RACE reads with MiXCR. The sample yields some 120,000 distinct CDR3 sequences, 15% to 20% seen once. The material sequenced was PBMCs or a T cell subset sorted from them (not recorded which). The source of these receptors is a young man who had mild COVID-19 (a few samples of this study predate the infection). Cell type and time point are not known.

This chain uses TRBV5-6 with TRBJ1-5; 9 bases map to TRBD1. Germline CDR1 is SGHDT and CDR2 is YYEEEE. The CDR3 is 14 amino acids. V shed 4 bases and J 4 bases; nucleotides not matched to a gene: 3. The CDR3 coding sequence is TGTGCCAGCAGCGGGACAGGGCTTAATCAGCCCCAGCATTTT. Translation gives CASSGTGLNQPQHF.

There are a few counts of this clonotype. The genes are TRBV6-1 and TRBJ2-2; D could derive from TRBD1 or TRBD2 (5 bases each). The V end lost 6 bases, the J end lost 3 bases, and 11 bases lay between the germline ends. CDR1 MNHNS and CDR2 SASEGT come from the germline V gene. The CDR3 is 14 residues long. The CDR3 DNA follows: TGTGCCAGCAGGGGGACGTGGGACACCGGGGAGCTGTTTTTT. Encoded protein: CASRGTWDTGELFF.

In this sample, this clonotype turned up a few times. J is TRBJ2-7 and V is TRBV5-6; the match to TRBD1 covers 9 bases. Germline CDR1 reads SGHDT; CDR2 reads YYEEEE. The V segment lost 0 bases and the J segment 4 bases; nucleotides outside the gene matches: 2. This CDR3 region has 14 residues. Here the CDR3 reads CASSLVDRGYEQYV. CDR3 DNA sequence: TGTGCCAGCAGCTTGGTGGACAGGGGATACGAGCAGTACGTC.

In nucleotides, the CDR3 is TGCAGCGTTGAGGGGACTAGCTCGAGCACAGATACGCAGTATTTT. It translates to CSVEGTSSSTDTQYF. The genes are TRBV29-1 and TRBJ2-3, with 9 bases lining up with TRBD2. Germline trimming cut 3 bases from V and 0 bases from J; bases unmatched to any gene: 4. CDR1 and CDR2 from the germline V gene are SQVTM and ANQGSEA. The CDR3 has 15 amino acids.

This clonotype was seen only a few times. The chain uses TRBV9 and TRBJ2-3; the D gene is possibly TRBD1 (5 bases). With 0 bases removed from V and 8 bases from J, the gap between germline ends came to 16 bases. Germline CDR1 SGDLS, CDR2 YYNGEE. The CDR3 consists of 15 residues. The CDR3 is CASSVAPGLGSTQYF. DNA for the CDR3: TGTGCCAGCAGCGTAGCTCCAGGGCTGGGTAGTACGCAGTATTTT.

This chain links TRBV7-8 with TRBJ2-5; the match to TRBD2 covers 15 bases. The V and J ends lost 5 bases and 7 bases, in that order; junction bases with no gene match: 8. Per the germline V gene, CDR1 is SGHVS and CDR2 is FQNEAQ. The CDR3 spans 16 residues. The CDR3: CASSQGLAGGLGTQYF. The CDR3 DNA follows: TGTGCCAGCAGCCAAGGACTAGCGGGGGGGCTGGGGACCCAGTACTTC.

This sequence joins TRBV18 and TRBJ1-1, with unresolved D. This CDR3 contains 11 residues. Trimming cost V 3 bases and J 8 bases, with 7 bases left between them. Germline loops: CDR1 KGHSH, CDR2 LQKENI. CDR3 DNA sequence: TGTGCCAGCTCACCGTCTTCGGAAGCTTTCTTT. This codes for CASSPSSEAFF.

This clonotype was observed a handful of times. The CDR3 sequence is CASSDRGTTQYF. CDR3 coding DNA: TGTGCCAGCAGCGACAGGGGAACTACGCAGTATTTT. This rearrangement joins TRBV12-3 or TRBV12-4 to TRBJ2-3, with 8 bases that match TRBD1. This CDR3 spans 12 amino acids. With V trimmed by 6 bases and J by 8 bases, 4 bases remained unmatched.